The sequence of this T cell receptor (beta chain) was determined in a study of control samples from healthy donors and cancer patients. The repertoire was sequenced with immunoSEQ multiplex PCR; TCRdb's copy has only in-frame clones and lacks some. This sample yields about 160,000 clones, of which about 94% are seen a single time; about 8.5% belongs to the top ten. Germline lookup yields CDR1 MNHNY and CDR2 SVGAGI (reference sequence). The junction had 9 bases not matched to a gene; V was cut back by 6 bases and J by 4 bases. The CDR3 extends over 16 amino acids. What was sequenced was blood. The chain has TRBV6-6 and TRBJ1-4; 9 bases are a match to TRBD1. This receptor was obtained from a woman in her thirties or forties in good health. The CDR3 nucleotides are TGTGCCAGCAGAACCCAGCCGACAGGGGGTAATGAAAAACTGTTTTTT. Translating gives CASRTQPTGGNEKLFF.